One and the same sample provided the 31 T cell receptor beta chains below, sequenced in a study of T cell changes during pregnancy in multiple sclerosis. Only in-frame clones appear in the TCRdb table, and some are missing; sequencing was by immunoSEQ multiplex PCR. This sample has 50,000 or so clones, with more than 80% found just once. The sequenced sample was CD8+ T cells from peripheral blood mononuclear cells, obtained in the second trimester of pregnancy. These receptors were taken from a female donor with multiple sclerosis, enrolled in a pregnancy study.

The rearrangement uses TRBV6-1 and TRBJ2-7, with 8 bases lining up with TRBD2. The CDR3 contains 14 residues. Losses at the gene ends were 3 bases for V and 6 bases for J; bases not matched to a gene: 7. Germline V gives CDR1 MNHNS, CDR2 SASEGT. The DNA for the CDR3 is TGTGCCAGCAGTGAGATGCGGGGGGCAGTCGAGCAGTACTTC. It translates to CASSEMRGAVEQYF.

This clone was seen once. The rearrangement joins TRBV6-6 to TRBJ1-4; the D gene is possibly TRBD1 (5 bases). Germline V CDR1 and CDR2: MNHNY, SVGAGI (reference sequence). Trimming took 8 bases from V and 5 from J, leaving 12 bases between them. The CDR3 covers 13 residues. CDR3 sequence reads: CASGGAENEKLFF. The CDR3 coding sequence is TGTGCCAGCGGTGGGGCAGAAAATGAAAAACTGTTTTTT.

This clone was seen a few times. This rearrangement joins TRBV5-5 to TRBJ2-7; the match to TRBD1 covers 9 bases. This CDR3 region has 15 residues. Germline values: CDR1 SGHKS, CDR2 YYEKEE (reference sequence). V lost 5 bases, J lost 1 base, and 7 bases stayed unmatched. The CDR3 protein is CASSWTGDASYEQYF. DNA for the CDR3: TGTGCCAGCAGTTGGACAGGGGACGCTTCCTACGAGCAGTACTTC.

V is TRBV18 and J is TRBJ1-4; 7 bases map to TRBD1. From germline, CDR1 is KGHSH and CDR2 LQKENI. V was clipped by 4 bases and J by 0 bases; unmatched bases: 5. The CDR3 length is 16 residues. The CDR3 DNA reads TGTGCCAGCTCACAGGGGGCGGGCGCAACTAATGAAAAACTGTTTTTT. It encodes CASSQGAGATNEKLFF.

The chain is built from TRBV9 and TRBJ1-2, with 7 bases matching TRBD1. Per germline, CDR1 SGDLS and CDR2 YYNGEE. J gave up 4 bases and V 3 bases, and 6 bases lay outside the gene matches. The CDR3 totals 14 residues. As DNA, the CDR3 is TGTGCCAGCAGCGGTACACAGGGGCTCTATGGCTACACCTTC. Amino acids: CASSGTQGLYGYTF.

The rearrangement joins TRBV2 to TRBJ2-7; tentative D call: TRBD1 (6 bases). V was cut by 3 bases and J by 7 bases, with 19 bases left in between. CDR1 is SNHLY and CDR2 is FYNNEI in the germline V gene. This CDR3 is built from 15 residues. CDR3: CASSEEGGRGGEQYF. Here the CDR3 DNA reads TGTGCCAGCAGTGAGGAAGGTGGCAGGGGCGGTGAGCAGTACTTC. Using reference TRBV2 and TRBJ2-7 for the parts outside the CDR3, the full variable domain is EPEVTQTPSHQVTQMGQEVILRCVPISNHLYFYWYRQILGQKVEFLVSFYNNEISEKSEIFDDQFSVERPDGSNFTLKIRSTKLEDSAMYFCASSEEGGRGGEQYFGPGTRLTVT.

The chain's CDR3 is CASSQVAGTSGGSQYF. Written as DNA, the CDR3 is TGTGCCAGCAGCCAAGTAGCCGGGACTAGCGGGGGTTCGCAGTATTTT. The chain uses TRBV4-2 and TRBJ2-3, with 14 positions matching TRBD2. The V and J ends lost 1 base and 10 bases, in that order; junction bases with no gene match: 7. The length of the CDR3 is 16 residues. The germline V gene has CDR1 LGHNA and CDR2 YNFKEQ.

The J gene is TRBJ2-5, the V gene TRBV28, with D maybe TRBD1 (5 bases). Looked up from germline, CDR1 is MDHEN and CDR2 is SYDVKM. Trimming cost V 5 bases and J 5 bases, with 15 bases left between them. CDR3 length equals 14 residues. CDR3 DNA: TGTGCCAGCAGTCCCAGGGTTTCTCAGGAGACCCAGTACTTC. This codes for CASSPRVSQETQYF.

As DNA, the CDR3 is TGCAGCGCCGGGACAGGGGATAATTCACCCCTCCACTTT. It specifies CSAGTGDNSPLHF. The rearrangement uses TRBV29-1 and TRBJ1-6; 10 positions match TRBD1. V shed 7 bases, J shed 5 bases, and the junction held 2 bases outside the gene matches. CDR3 length equals 13 residues. Germline V gives CDR1 SQVTM, CDR2 ANQGSEA.

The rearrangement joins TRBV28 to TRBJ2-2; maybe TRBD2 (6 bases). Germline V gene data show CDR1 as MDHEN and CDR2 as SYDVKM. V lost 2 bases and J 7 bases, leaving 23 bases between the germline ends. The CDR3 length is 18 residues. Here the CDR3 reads CASSLRTNYRSLLGELFF. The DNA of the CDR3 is TGTGCCAGCAGTTTAAGGACTAACTATAGAAGCCTTCTCGGGGAGCTGTTTTTT.

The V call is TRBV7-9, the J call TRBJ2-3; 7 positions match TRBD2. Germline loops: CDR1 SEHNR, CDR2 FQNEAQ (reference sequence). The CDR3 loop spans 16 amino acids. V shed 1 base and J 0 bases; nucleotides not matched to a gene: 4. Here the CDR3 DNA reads TGTGCCAGCAGCTTAGACCCGGGACTAAGCACAGATACGCAGTATTTT. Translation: CASSLDPGLSTDTQYF. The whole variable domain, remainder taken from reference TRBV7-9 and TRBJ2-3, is DTGVSQNPRHKITKRGQNVTFRCDPISEHNRLYWYRQTLGQGPEFLTYFQNEAQLEKSRLLSDRFSAERPKGSFSTLEIQRTEQGDSAMYLCASSLDPGLSTDTQYFGPGTRLTVL.

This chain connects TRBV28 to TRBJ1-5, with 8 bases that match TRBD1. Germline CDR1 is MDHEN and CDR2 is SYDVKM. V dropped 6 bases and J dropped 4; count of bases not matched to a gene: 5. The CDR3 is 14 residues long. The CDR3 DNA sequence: TGTGCCAGCAGGGTGGGACAGGAGAATCAGCCCCAGCATTTT. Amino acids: CASRVGQENQPQHF.

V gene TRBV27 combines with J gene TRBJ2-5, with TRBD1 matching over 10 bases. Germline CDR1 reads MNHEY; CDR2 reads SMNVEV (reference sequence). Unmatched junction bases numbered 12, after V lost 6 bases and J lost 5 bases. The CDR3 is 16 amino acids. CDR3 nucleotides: TGTGCCAGCAGAGTACTCCCGGGACAGGGGAGCGAGACCCAGTACTTC. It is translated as CASRVLPGQGSETQYF.

In DNA, the CDR3 is TGTGCCAGCAGCTTCGGGTACACTGAAGCTTTCTTT. Protein: CASSFGYTEAFF. The V call is TRBV5-4, the J call TRBJ1-1, with D unclear. The germline V gene encodes CDR1 SGHNT and CDR2 YYREEE (reference sequence). V lost 2 bases, J lost 3 bases, and 5 bases lay in between. CDR3 size: 12 residues.

CDR3 loop: CASSLPGEGTYNEQFF. As DNA, the CDR3 is TGTGCCAGCAGCTTGCCCGGTGAGGGAACCTACAATGAGCAGTTCTTC. The chain is built from TRBV5-4 and TRBJ2-1; perhaps TRBD2 as D (5 bases). Germline values: CDR1 SGHNT, CDR2 YYREEE (reference sequence). Trimming left V 1 base short and J 2 bases short, with 13 bases between. The CDR3 runs 16 residues.

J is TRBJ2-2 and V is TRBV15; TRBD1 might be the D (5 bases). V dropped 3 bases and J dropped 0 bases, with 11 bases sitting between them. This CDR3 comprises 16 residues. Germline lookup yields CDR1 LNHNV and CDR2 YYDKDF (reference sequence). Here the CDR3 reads CATSSRQRANTGELFF. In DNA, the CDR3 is TGTGCCACCAGCAGCAGACAGCGAGCGAACACCGGGGAGCTGTTTTTT.

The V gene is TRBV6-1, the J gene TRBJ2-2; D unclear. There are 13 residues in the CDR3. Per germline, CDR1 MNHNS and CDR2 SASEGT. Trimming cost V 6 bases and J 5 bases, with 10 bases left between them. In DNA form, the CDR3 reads TGTGCCAGCAGAGAAATGGAGACCGGGGAGCTGTTTTTT. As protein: CASREMETGELFF.

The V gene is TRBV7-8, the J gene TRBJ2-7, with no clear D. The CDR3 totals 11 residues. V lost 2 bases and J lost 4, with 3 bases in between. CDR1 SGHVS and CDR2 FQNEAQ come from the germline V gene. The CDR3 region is CASSLSYEQYF. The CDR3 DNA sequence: TGTGCCAGCAGCTTATCGTACGAGCAGTACTTC.

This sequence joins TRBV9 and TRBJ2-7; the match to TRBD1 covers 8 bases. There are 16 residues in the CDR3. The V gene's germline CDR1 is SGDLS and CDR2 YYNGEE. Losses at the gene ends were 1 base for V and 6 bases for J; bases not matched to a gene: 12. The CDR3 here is CASSVQGAYGAGEQYF. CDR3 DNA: TGTGCCAGCAGCGTACAGGGGGCATATGGAGCGGGCGAGCAGTACTTC.

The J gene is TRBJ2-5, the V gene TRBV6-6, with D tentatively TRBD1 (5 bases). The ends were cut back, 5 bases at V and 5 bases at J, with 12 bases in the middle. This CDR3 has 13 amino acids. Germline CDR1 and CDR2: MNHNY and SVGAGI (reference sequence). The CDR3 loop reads CASSDRVGETQYF. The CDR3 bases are TGTGCCAGCAGTGACAGAGTAGGGGAGACCCAGTACTTC.

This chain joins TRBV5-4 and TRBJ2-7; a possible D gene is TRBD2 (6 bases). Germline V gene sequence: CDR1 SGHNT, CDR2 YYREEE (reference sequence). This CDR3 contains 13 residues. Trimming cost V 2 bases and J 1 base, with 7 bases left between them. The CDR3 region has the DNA TGTGCCAGCAGCTTCCGGGGGTCCTACGAGCAGTACTTC. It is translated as CASSFRGSYEQYF.

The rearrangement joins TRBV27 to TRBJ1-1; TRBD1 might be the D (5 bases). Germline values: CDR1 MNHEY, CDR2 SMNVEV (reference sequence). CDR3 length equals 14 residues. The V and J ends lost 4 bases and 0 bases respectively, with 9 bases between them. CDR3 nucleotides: TGTGCCAGCAGTTGGGGGGGGATGAACACTGAAGCTTTCTTT. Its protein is CASSWGGMNTEAFF.

The DNA of the CDR3 is TGTGCCAGCAGCTTAGGGGGCAGGGGCTCCTACAATGAGCAGTTCTTC. This codes for CASSLGGRGSYNEQFF. The rearrangement uses TRBV11-2 and TRBJ2-1, with a weak D call TRBD1 (6 bases). In germline, CDR1 is SGHAT, CDR2 FQNNGV. Trimming shortened V by 1 base and J by 0 bases, and 10 bases separated the two germline ends. The CDR3 runs 16 residues.

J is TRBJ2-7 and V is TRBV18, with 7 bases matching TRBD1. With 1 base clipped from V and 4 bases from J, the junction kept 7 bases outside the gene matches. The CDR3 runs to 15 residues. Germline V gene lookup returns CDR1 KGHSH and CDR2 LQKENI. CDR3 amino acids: CASSPLQGLGYEQYF. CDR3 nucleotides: TGTGCCAGCTCACCACTACAGGGGCTTGGGTACGAGCAGTACTTC.

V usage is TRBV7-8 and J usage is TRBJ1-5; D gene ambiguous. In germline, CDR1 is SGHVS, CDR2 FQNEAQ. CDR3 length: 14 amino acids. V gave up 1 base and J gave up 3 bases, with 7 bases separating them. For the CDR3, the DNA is TGTGCCAGCAGCTTAGACGGTTTCAATCAGCCCCAGCATTTT. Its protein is CASSLDGFNQPQHF.

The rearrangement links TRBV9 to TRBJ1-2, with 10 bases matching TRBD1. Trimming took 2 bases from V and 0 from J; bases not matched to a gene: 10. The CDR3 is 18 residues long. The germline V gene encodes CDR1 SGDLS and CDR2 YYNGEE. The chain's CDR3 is CASSVSRDRGQANYGYTF. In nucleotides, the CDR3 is TGTGCCAGCAGCGTGTCCCGGGACAGGGGACAAGCTAACTATGGCTACACCTTC.

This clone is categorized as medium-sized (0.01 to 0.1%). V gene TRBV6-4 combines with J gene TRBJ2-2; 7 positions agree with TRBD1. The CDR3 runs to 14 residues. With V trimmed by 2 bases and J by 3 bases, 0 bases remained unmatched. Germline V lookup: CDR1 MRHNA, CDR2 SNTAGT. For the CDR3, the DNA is TGTGCCAGCAGTGACGGACAGGACACCGGGGAGCTGTTTTTT. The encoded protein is CASSDGQDTGELFF.

CDR3 bases: TGCAGCGTTGAAGATCCCCATGACAGGGCTGGGGCCAACGTCCTGACTTTC. This translates into CSVEDPHDRAGANVLTF. This sequence joins TRBV29-1 and TRBJ2-6, with TRBD1 identical over 7 bases. Germline V CDR1 and CDR2: SQVTM, ANQGSEA. The J segment lost 2 bases and the V segment lost 0 bases, leaving 7 bases of the junction unmatched. The CDR3 runs to 17 residues.

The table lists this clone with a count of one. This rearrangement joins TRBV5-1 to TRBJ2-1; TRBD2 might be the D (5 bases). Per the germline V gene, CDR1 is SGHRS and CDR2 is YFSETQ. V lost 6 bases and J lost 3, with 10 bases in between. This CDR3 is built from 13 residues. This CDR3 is CASTEENYNEQFF. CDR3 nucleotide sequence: TGCGCCAGCACGGAGGAGAACTACAATGAGCAGTTCTTC. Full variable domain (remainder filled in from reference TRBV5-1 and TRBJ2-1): KAGVTQTPRYLIKTRGQQVTLSCSPISGHRSVSWYQQTPGQGLQFLFEYFSETQRNKGNFPGRFSGRQFSNSRSEMNVSTLELGDSALYLCASTEENYNEQFFGPGTRLTVL.

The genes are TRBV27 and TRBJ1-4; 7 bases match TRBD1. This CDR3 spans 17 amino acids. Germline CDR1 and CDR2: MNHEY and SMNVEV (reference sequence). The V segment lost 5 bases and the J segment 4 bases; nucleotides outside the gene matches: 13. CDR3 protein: CASSPLWDSAFNEKLFF. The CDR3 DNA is TGTGCCAGCAGTCCCCTCTGGGACAGCGCTTTTAATGAAAAACTGTTTTTT.

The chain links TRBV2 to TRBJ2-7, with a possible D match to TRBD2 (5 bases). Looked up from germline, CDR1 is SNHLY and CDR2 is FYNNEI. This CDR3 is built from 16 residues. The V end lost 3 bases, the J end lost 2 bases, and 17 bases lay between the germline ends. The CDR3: CASSDDPEGVPYEQYF. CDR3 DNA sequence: TGTGCCAGCAGTGACGACCCCGAGGGCGTCCCCTACGAGCAGTACTTC.